These 22 T cell receptor beta chains were all obtained from the same sample, sequenced in a study of post-analysis software for immune sequencing data. General study points: There were roughly 5 TRBV segments more frequent in patients than controls, and TRBV5-6, TRBV5-1 and TRBV20-1 were among them.

The antigens these receptors bind are not known. Unique molecular identifiers had been added to the TCR beta cDNA libraries. TCRdb reprocessed the PCR reads via MiXCR and lists one record per CDR3 protein. The repertoire includes roughly 580,000 distinct CDR3 sequences, roughly 40% of them detected once, and more than 1.5% sits in the top ten. Sequencing was carried out using blood. The receptors stem from a girl between 5 and 17 years old with multiple sclerosis.

The rearrangement uses TRBV5-1 and TRBJ2-1; 7 nucleotides align to TRBD1. Germline V gene data show CDR1 as SGHRS and CDR2 as YFSETQ. CDR3 size: 14 residues. With V trimmed by 4 bases and J by 7 bases, 8 bases remained unmatched. The CDR3 sequence is CASSIGQVENEQFF. The DNA of the CDR3 is TGCGCCAGCAGCATCGGACAGGTGGAGAATGAGCAGTTCTTC. Complete variable domain (other parts from reference TRBV5-1 and TRBJ2-1): KAGVTQTPRYLIKTRGQQVTLSCSPISGHRSVSWYQQTPGQGLQFLFEYFSETQRNKGNFPGRFSGRQFSNSRSEMNVSTLELGDSALYLCASSIGQVENEQFFGPGTRLTVL.

This chain connects TRBV11-2 to TRBJ2-7; D is unresolved. Trimming shortened V by 4 bases and J by 3 bases, and 7 bases separated the two germline ends. Germline V lookup: CDR1 SGHAT, CDR2 FQNNGV. The CDR3 is made up of 12 amino acids. This chain's CDR3 is CASSSRHYEQYF. Written as DNA, the CDR3 is TGTGCCAGCAGCTCTAGACACTACGAGCAGTACTTC.

This clonotype was seen a handful of times. The chain uses TRBV6-1 and TRBJ2-6; 12 positions match TRBD2. With 6 bases clipped from V and 11 bases from J, the junction kept 20 bases outside the gene matches. The CDR3 has 19 amino acids. Germline V gives CDR1 MNHNS, CDR2 SASEGT. CDR3 protein: CASSLFLAGGPKEVHVLTF. DNA for the CDR3: TGTGCCAGCAGCCTCTTTCTAGCGGGAGGGCCTAAAGAGGTTCACGTCCTGACTTTC.

The chain is built from TRBV6-1 and TRBJ2-1, with 8 bases lining up with TRBD2. The length of the CDR3 is 14 residues. Trimming cost V 0 bases and J 6 bases; bases outside gene matches: 1. Germline V gene lookup returns CDR1 MNHNS and CDR2 SASEGT. CDR3 amino acids: CASSEAGLVNEQFF. The CDR3 DNA reads TGTGCCAGCAGTGAAGCGGGACTAGTCAATGAGCAGTTCTTC.

This clonotype was seen only a few times. The V call is TRBV6-2 or TRBV6-3, the J call TRBJ1-1; D possibly corresponds to TRBD1 (6 bases). With 5 bases removed from V and 8 bases from J, the gap between germline ends came to 9 bases. Germline CDR1 reads MNHEY; CDR2 reads SVGEGT. CDR3 length equals 11 residues. The CDR3 spells CASSKDREAFF. The CDR3 DNA reads as TGTGCCAGCAGTAAGGACAGAGAAGCTTTCTTT.

This clonotype was observed a few times. The V call is TRBV12-3 or TRBV12-4, the J call TRBJ2-4; the match to TRBD1 covers 9 bases. The J call is in doubt because the DNA end fits TRBJ2-7 better. This CDR3 is built from 16 residues. CDR3 bases: TGTGCCAGCATCCCCGGGACAGGGTCCCTGGGCAACGAGCAGTACTTC. Translated, it gives CASIPGTGSLGNEQYF.

J is TRBJ2-7 and V is TRBV21-1; the table's D call of TRBD2 was not tested on the DNA. TRBV21-1 is labeled a pseudogene. The CDR3 covers 15 residues. The CDR3 loop reads CASSKVGGTAYEQYF. CDR3 sequence (DNA): TGTGCCAGCAGCAAAGTGGGAGGGACCGCCTACGAGCAGTACTTC.

The chain recombines TRBV6-5 with TRBJ2-4, with TRBD1 identical over 8 bases. Matching the DNA end better, TRBJ2-7 makes the J call doubtful. There are 13 residues in the CDR3. CDR1 is MNHEY and CDR2 is SVGAGI in the germline V gene. In DNA form, the CDR3 reads TGTGCCAGCAGTTACGCGGGACAGGACGAGCAGTACTTC. This gives the protein CASSYAGQDEQYF.

This chain joins TRBV5-1 and TRBJ2-3, with D perhaps TRBD1 or TRBD2 (5 bases each). CDR1 is SGHRS, CDR2 YFSETQ, per germline. V was shortened by 6 bases and J by 6 bases, with 20 bases between the two germline ends. The CDR3 has 15 amino acids. The DNA for the CDR3 is TGCGCCAGCAATTTAGAGGGACGGACATATGATACGCAGTATTTT. It encodes CASNLEGRTYDTQYF.

The gene calls are TRBV7-9 and TRBJ2-5; D ambiguous. CDR1 and CDR2 (germline): SEHNR, FQNEAQ (reference sequence). V lost 7 bases, J lost 4 bases, and 19 bases lay in between. The length of the CDR3 is 15 residues. As DNA, the CDR3 is TGTGCCAGCATCAAAGAAGGATTCGCAGGAGAGACCCAGTACTTC. It translates to CASIKEGFAGETQYF.

The V gene is TRBV12-3 or TRBV12-4, the J gene TRBJ1-1; D is ambiguous. The CDR3 consists of 12 residues. V was clipped by 2 bases and J by 7 bases, with 8 bases between them. CDR3 amino acids: CASSLLGIEAFF. The DNA for the CDR3 is TGTGCCAGCAGTTTACTGGGGATTGAAGCTTTCTTT.

The rearrangement uses TRBV20-1 and TRBJ2-3; 7 nucleotides align to TRBD2. The V gene's germline CDR1 is DFQATT and CDR2 SNEGSKA (reference sequence). After removal of 3 bases from V and 5 bases from J, the junction contained 8 bases not matched to a gene. The length of the CDR3 is 14 residues. The chain's CDR3 is CSARGGLAEDTQYF. As DNA, the CDR3 is TGCAGTGCTAGGGGGGGTCTAGCGGAAGATACGCAGTATTTT.

This chain joins TRBV12-3 or TRBV12-4 and TRBJ2-7; D tentatively reads TRBD1 or TRBD2 (5 bases each). Between the trimmed V and J ends, which lost 2 bases and 3 bases, there was a span of 8 bases. The CDR3 consists of 13 residues. The DNA for the CDR3 is TGTGCCAGCAGTTTATGGGGGTTCTACGAGCAGTACTTC. As protein: CASSLWGFYEQYF.

This chain uses TRBV6-2 or TRBV6-3 with TRBJ2-2, with no clear D. The CDR3 contains 13 residues. The germline gives CDR1 MNHEY, CDR2 SVGEGT. Between the trimmed V and J ends, which lost 2 bases and 10 bases, there was a span of 11 bases. This CDR3 reads CASSYTTRTELFF. In DNA form, the CDR3 reads TGTGCCAGCAGTTACACTACACGGACGGAGCTGTTTTTT.

The rearrangement uses TRBV25-1 and TRBJ2-7; 7 bases agree with TRBD1. The CDR3 extends over 14 amino acids. J lost 5 bases, V lost 6 bases, and 10 bases had no gene match. The germline V gene encodes CDR1 MGHDK and CDR2 SYGVNS. The chain's CDR3 is CASSRGGSLHEQYF. The CDR3 DNA reads as TGTGCCAGCAGCCGAGGGGGCTCTCTCCACGAGCAGTACTTC.

This clonotype was picked up a small number of times. The chain is built from TRBV6-6 and TRBJ2-7; D gene uncertain. Germline V gene sequence: CDR1 MNHNY, CDR2 SVGAGI (reference sequence). Trimming pared 6 bases from V and 3 bases from J, leaving 21 bases between. The CDR3 runs 16 residues. CDR3 nucleotide sequence: TGTGCCAGCAGCCAGCTTAAGGCAGCGCTCTTCTACGAGCAGTACTTC. Amino acid sequence: CASSQLKAALFYEQYF.

The chain has TRBV30 and TRBJ2-7; 7 positions agree with TRBD2. V trimming: 5 bases; J trimming: 5 bases; junction bases outside the gene matches: 12. CDR1 is GTSNPN and CDR2 is SVGIG in the germline V gene (reference sequence). There are 14 residues in the CDR3. In DNA, the CDR3 is TGTGCCTGGGCTCTGGGCGGGAGCACCCACGAGCAGTACTTC. Protein sequence: CAWALGGSTHEQYF.

V gene TRBV7-8 combines with J gene TRBJ2-5; D remains unclear. The CDR3 is 14 residues long. Germline CDR1 and CDR2: SGHVS and FQNEAQ. Trimming took off 1 base at V and 13 bases at J, with 19 bases between the two ends. In nucleotides, the CDR3 is TGTGCCAGCAGCTTAGGCTACACGGGCTACGAGCTGTACTTC. It is translated as CASSLGYTGYELYF.

This clonotype was detected only a few times. The chain couples TRBV5-1 to TRBJ1-4, with TRBD1 matching over 8 bases. Germline values: CDR1 SGHRS, CDR2 YFSETQ. The CDR3 has 14 amino acids. V shed 4 bases, J shed 6 bases, and the junction held 5 bases outside the gene matches. CDR3 DNA sequence: TGCGCCAGCAGCCCCGGGACAGGTTATGAAAAACTGTTTTTT. It specifies CASSPGTGYEKLFF. The full variable domain, completed using reference TRBV5-1 and TRBJ1-4, is KAGVTQTPRYLIKTRGQQVTLSCSPISGHRSVSWYQQTPGQGLQFLFEYFSETQRNKGNFPGRFSGRQFSNSRSEMNVSTLELGDSALYLCASSPGTGYEKLFFGSGTQLSVL.

The chain is built from TRBV2 and TRBJ2-3; 14 nucleotides line up with TRBD2. V was pared by 4 bases and J by 2 bases, with 11 bases of the junction left unmatched. CDR3 length: 19 amino acids. The germline CDR1 and CDR2 sequences are SNHLY and FYNNEI. The CDR3 nucleotides are TGTGCCAGCAGTGCTAACCAGGGACTAGCGGGGGCTATCACAGATACGCAGTATTTT. Translated, it gives CASSANQGLAGAITDTQYF. The entire variable domain, with the rest obtained from reference TRBV2 and TRBJ2-3, is as follows: EPEVTQTPSHQVTQMGQEVILRCVPISNHLYFYWYRQILGQKVEFLVSFYNNEISEKSEIFDDQFSVERPDGSNFTLKIRSTKLEDSAMYFCASSANQGLAGAITDTQYFGPGTRLTVL.

The J gene is TRBJ1-1, the V gene TRBV12-3 or TRBV12-4; 8 bases are a match to TRBD1. Trimming at V came to 6 bases and at J to 3 bases, leaving 15 bases not matched to a gene. This CDR3 is built from 17 residues. Here the CDR3 DNA reads TGTGCCAGCAGCCCTGCGGGGACAGGCCTCCGCGACACTGAAGCTTTCTTT. Translating gives CASSPAGTGLRDTEAFF.

This clonotype was observed at least ten times. The gene calls are TRBV6-1 and TRBJ2-1; 10 positions match TRBD2. The trim removed 6 bases at V and 5 bases at J, leaving 4 bases unmatched. Germline CDR1 is MNHNS and CDR2 is SASEGT. The CDR3 covers 14 residues. The CDR3 DNA follows: TGTGCCAGCAGCGACAGCGGGGGGGACAATGAGCAGTTCTTC. As protein: CASSDSGGDNEQFF.